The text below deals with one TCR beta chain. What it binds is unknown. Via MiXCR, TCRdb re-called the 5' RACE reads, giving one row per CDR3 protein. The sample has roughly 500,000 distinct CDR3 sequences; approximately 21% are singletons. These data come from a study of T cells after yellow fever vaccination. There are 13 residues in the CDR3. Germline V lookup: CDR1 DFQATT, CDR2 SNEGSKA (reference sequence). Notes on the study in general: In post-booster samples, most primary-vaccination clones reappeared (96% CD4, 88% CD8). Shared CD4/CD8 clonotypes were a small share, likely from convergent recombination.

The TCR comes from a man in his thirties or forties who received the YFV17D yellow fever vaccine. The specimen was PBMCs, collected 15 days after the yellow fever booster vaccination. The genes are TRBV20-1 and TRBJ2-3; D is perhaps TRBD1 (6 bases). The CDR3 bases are TGCAGGGCCTCACAGGGCAGCACAGATACGCAGTATTTT. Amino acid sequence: CRASQGSTDTQYF.